The 13 T cell receptor beta chains below were found in one sample sequenced in a study of Ad26.COV2.S vaccination and SARS-CoV-2 variants. Clones were read by immunoSEQ multiplex PCR, and TCRdb kept only the in-frame ones, dropping some. The sample holds around 300,000 clones, roughly 90% seen once. Documented treatment: around 19 received Ad26.COV2.S at low or high dose, single or two shots; five or six received placebo; per-sample allocation not given. Sampling was performed 63 days after the first vaccine or placebo injection. The sample here was peripheral blood, taken in a trial of Ad26.COV2.S vaccine versus placebo. Receptor source: a person aged 18-65 years who received the Ad26.COV2.S COVID-19 vaccine or a placebo.

V is TRBV28 and J is TRBJ2-4; 9 bases match TRBD1. V dropped 6 bases and J dropped 5; count of bases not matched to a gene: 5. The germline V gene has CDR1 MDHEN and CDR2 SYDVKM. The CDR3 runs 14 residues. The CDR3 spells CASRSGQGQNIQYF. The CDR3 nucleotides are TGTGCCAGCAGATCGGGACAGGGCCAAAACATTCAGTACTTC.

The rearrangement uses TRBV7-9 and TRBJ2-1; D is undetermined. Trimming left V 5 bases short and J 4 bases short, with 12 bases between. CDR3 length: 14 residues. CDR1 and CDR2 from the germline V gene are SEHNR and FQNEAQ (reference sequence). This CDR3 reads CASSPYVIYNEQFF. CDR3 coding DNA: TGTGCCAGCAGCCCGTACGTAATATACAATGAGCAGTTCTTC.

This rearrangement joins TRBV7-6 to TRBJ1-2, with TRBD1 matching over 7 bases. The CDR3 is 14 residues long. CDR1 and CDR2 (germline): SGHVS, FNYEAQ. The V and J ends lost 5 bases and 5 bases, in that order; junction bases with no gene match: 8. CDR3 residues: CASSPGQALYGYTF. The CDR3 nucleotides are TGTGCCAGCAGCCCCGGACAGGCGCTTTATGGCTACACCTTC.

This chain connects TRBV18 to TRBJ1-4, with D possibly TRBD1 on 6 matching bases. Germline V gives CDR1 KGHSH, CDR2 LQKENI. Trimming took 4 bases from V and 5 from J, leaving 14 bases between them. CDR3 length: 15 residues. The CDR3 DNA follows: TGTGCCAGCTCACAGAACGTAGGACAGAATGAAAAACTGTTTTTT. Its translation is CASSQNVGQNEKLFF.

The chain carries TRBV23-1 and TRBJ1-1; tentative D call: TRBD1 (6 bases). TRBV23-1 is an ORF, and what it does is uncertain. This CDR3 has 18 amino acids. The germline V and J ends were trimmed by 4 bases and 2 bases, with 23 bases remaining between them. The CDR3 coding sequence is TGCGCCAGCAGTCGCCGCCTCCCGGGACATCGAGGAAACACTGAAGCTTTCTTT. The encoded protein is CASSRRLPGHRGNTEAFF.

The chain joins TRBV27 to TRBJ2-7; the match to TRBD1 covers 8 bases. Germline values: CDR1 MNHEY, CDR2 SMNVEV (reference sequence). The V gene end was trimmed by 9 bases and the J gene end by 1 base; junction bases not matched to a gene: 5. The CDR3 contains 13 residues. The CDR3 loop is CASGWDRSYEQYF. CDR3 DNA: TGTGCCAGTGGTTGGGACAGGTCCTACGAGCAGTACTTC.

This rearrangement joins TRBV11-3 to TRBJ2-1; 9 positions match TRBD1. The CDR3 consists of 17 residues. The V and J ends lost 0 bases and 1 base, in that order; junction bases with no gene match: 4. Germline CDR1 and CDR2: SGHNT and YENEEA. CDR3 nucleotides: TGTGCCAGCAGCTTAGAAGGACAGGGGCGGTCCTACAATGAGCAGTTCTTC. This sequence encodes CASSLEGQGRSYNEQFF. Supplemented by reference TRBV11-3 and TRBJ2-1, the full variable domain reads EAGVVQSPRYKIIEKKQPVAFWCNPISGHNTLYWYLQNLGQGPELLIRYENEEAVDDSQLPKDRFSAERLKGVDSTLKIQPAELGDSAVYLCASSLEGQGRSYNEQFFGPGTRLTVL.

V and J are TRBV19 and TRBJ1-1; 10 nucleotides line up with TRBD1. Trimming removed 4 bases from V and 6 bases from J; junction bases left unmatched: 8. This CDR3 is built from 15 residues. In germline, CDR1 is LNHDA, CDR2 SQIVND (reference sequence). DNA for the CDR3: TGTGCCAGTAGTAAAGTCAGACAGGGGGCGGCTGAAGCTTTCTTT. Protein: CASSKVRQGAAEAFF. Supplemented by reference TRBV19 and TRBJ1-1, the full variable domain reads DGGITQSPKYLFRKEGQNVTLSCEQNLNHDAMYWYRQDPGQGLRLIYYSQIVNDFQKGDIAEGYSVSREKKESFPLTVTSAQKNPTAFYLCASSKVRQGAAEAFFGQGTRLTVV.

The DNA of the CDR3 is TGTGCCAGCAGTGATATCCGTTTGGGGGCCCAGTACTTC. It encodes CASSDIRLGAQYF. The rearrangement links TRBV2 to TRBJ2-5; D is possibly TRBD1 or TRBD2 (5 bases each). V lost 3 bases and J lost 9, with 14 bases in between. The CDR3 is 13 residues long. Germline CDR1 reads SNHLY; CDR2 reads FYNNEI. Supplemented by reference TRBV2 and TRBJ2-5, the full variable domain reads EPEVTQTPSHQVTQMGQEVILRCVPISNHLYFYWYRQILGQKVEFLVSFYNNEISEKSEIFDDQFSVERPDGSNFTLKIRSTKLEDSAMYFCASSDIRLGAQYFGPGTRLLVL.

The chain links TRBV28 to TRBJ1-6, with no clear D. This CDR3 is 14 amino acids long. Germline assignment: CDR1 MDHEN and CDR2 SYDVKM. V dropped 5 bases and J dropped 2 bases, with 7 bases sitting between them. This chain's CDR3 is CASSTPPYNSPLHF. The CDR3 coding sequence is TGTGCCAGCAGTACCCCCCCCTATAATTCACCCCTCCACTTT.

There are a few counts of this clone. This chain uses TRBV6-2 or TRBV6-3 with TRBJ2-7; D gene unclear. Germline V gene sequence: CDR1 MNHEY, CDR2 SVGEGT. The V end was cut by 4 bases, the J end by 3 bases, with 10 bases between. CDR3 length equals 13 residues. CDR3 in amino acids: CASSLRHLYEQYF. The CDR3 DNA follows: TGTGCCAGCAGTTTGAGACACCTCTACGAGCAGTACTTC.

This clone was picked up a small number of times. The V and J genes are TRBV10-3 and TRBJ1-3; no definite D call. Per the germline V gene, CDR1 is ENHRY and CDR2 is SYGVKD. Trimming pared 6 bases from V and 4 bases from J, leaving 16 bases between. The CDR3 runs to 15 residues. The CDR3 nucleotides read TGTGCCATCAGCAACCCAGGTCTTTCCGGAAACACCATATATTTT. Its protein product is CAISNPGLSGNTIYF.

This chain uses TRBV5-1 with TRBJ1-5; 7 bases agree with TRBD1. This CDR3 region has 14 residues. V was pared by 0 bases and J by 5 bases, with 2 bases of the junction left unmatched. CDR1 and CDR2 from the germline V gene are SGHRS and YFSETQ. CDR3: CASSLEGADQPQHF. CDR3 sequence (DNA): TGCGCCAGCAGCTTGGAGGGGGCCGATCAGCCCCAGCATTTT.